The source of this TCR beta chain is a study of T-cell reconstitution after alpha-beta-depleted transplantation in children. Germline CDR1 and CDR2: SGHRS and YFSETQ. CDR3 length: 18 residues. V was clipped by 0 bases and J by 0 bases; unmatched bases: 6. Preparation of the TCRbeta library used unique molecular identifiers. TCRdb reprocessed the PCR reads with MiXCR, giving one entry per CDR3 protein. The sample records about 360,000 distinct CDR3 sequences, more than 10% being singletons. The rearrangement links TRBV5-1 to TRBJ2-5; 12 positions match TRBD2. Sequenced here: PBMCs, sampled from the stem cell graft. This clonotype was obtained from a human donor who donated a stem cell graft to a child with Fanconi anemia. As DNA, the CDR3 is TGCGCCAGCAGCTTGGGACTAGCGGGGGTGCAAGACCAAGAGACCCAGTACTTC. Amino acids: CASSLGLAGVQDQETQYF. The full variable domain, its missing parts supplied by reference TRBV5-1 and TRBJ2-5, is KAGVTQTPRYLIKTRGQQVTLSCSPISGHRSVSWYQQTPGQGLQFLFEYFSETQRNKGNFPGRFSGRQFSNSRSEMNVSTLELGDSALYLCASSLGLAGVQDQETQYFGPGTRLLVL.